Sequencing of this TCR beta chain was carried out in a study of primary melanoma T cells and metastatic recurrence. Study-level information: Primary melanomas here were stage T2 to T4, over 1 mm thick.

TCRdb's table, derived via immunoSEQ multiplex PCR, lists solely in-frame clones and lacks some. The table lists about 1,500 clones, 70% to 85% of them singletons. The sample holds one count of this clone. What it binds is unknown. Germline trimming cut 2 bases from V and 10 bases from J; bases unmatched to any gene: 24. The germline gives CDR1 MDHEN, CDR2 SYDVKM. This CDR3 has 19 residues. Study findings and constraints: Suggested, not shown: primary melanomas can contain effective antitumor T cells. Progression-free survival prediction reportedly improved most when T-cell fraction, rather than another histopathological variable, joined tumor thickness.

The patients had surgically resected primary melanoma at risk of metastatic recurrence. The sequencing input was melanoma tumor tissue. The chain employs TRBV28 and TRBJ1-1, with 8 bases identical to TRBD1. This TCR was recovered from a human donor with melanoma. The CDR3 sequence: CASSLTPGADRALLTGAFF. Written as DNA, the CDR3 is TGTGCCAGCAGTTTAACCCCAGGGGCGGACAGGGCCCTACTCACCGGAGCTTTCTTT.